This entry features one T cell receptor beta chain sequence. Its antigen remains unidentified. The sample originates from a study of identical twins. TCRdb independently ran MiXCR on the 5' RACE reads; one entry per CDR3 protein. Altogether 1.5 million to 2 million distinct CDR3 sequences are present, about 32% being singletons, with the ten largest covering around 0.25%. Regarding the study as a whole: Memory repertoires showed no such pattern, whereas abundant cord blood beta clonotypes carried fewer insertions. Possibly, invariant MAIT and iNKT cells partly confounded zero-insertion analyses.

With no exceptions, donors were healthy Caucasians. What was sequenced was cord blood. This sequence originates from a newborn girl in good health.

In DNA form, the CDR3 reads TGTGCCAGCAGCTTAGGGACTAGCGGGAGGGCCCTCGACAATGAGCAGTTCTTC. Its protein is CASSLGTSGRALDNEQFF. The V call is TRBV11-3, the J call TRBJ2-1; 15 bases line up with TRBD2. This CDR3 region has 18 residues. Germline V gene data show CDR1 as SGHNT and CDR2 as YENEEA. V lost 1 base to trimming and J lost 5 bases; unmatched junction nucleotides: 6.